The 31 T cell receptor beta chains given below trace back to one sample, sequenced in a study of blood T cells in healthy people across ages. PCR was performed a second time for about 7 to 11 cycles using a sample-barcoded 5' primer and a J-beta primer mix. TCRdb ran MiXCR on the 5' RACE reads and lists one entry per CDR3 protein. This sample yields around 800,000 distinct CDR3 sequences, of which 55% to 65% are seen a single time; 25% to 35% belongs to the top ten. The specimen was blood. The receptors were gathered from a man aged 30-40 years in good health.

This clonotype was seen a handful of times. CDR3 coding DNA: TGCAGTGCTAGGCCGACTAGGGGAACCTACGAGCAGTACTTC. Amino acids: CSARPTRGTYEQYF. The chain links TRBV20-1 to TRBJ2-7; tentatively, D is TRBD2 (6 bases). Germline-derived CDR1 and CDR2 are DFQATT and SNEGSKA (reference sequence). This CDR3 comprises 14 residues. Trimming pared 3 bases from V and 2 bases from J, leaving 14 bases between.

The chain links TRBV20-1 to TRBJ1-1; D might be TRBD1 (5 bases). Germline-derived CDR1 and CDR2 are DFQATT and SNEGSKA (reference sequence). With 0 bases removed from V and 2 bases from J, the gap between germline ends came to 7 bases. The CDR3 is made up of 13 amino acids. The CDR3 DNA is TGCAGTGCTAGAGATCAGGGTAACACTGAAGCTTTCTTT. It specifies CSARDQGNTEAFF.

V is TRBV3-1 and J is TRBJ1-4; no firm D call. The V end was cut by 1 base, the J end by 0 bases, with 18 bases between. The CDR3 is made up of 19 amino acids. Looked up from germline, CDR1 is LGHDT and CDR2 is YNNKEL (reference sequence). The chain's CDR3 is CASSQVGGRLYATNEKLFF. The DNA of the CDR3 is TGTGCCAGCAGCCAAGTGGGCGGCCGCCTATATGCAACTAATGAAAAACTGTTTTTT.

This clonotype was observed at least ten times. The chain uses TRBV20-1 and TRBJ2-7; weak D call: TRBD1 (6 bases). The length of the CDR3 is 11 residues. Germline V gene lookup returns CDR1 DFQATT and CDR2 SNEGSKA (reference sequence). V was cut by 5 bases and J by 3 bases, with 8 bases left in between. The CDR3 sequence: CSALDSYEQYF. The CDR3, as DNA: TGCAGTGCTTTGGACAGCTACGAGCAGTACTTC.

The CDR3 spells CASSPLAGAFTDTQYF. CDR3 DNA: TGTGCCAGCTCACCCTTAGCGGGGGCCTTCACAGATACGCAGTATTTT. The chain links TRBV18 to TRBJ2-3; TRBD2 matches 9 bases. This CDR3 spans 16 amino acids. Germline lookup yields CDR1 KGHSH and CDR2 LQKENI. V shed 3 bases and J 2 bases; nucleotides not matched to a gene: 6.

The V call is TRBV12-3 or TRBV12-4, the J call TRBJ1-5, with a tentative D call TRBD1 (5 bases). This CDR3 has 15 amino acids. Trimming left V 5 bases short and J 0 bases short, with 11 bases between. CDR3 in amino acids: CASSPTEISNQPQHF. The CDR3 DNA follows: TGTGCCAGCAGTCCGACAGAGATTAGCAATCAGCCCCAGCATTTT.

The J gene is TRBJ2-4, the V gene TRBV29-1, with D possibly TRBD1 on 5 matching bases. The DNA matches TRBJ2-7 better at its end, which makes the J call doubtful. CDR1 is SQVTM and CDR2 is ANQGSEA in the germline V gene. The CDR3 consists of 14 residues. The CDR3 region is CSVVIRDLSYEQYF. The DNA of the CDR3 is TGCAGCGTTGTGATCAGGGATCTCTCCTACGAGCAGTACTTC.

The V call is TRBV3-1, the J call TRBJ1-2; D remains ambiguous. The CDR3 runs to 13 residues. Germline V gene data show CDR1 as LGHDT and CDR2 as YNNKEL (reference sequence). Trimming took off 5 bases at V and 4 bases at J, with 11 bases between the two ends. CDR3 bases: TGTGCCAGCAGCTCAGAGGGAGTCTATGGCTACACCTTC. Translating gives CASSSEGVYGYTF.

The CDR3 DNA reads TGTGCCAGCAGCCAACTCTTAACAGGGTGTGAGCAGTACTTC. Its protein product is CASSQLLTGCEQYF. The rearrangement joins TRBV4-2 to TRBJ2-7; D perhaps matches TRBD1 (6 bases). Germline V gene sequence: CDR1 LGHNA, CDR2 YNFKEQ. Deletions cut 2 bases from V and 7 bases from J, with 15 bases between. The CDR3 runs to 14 residues.

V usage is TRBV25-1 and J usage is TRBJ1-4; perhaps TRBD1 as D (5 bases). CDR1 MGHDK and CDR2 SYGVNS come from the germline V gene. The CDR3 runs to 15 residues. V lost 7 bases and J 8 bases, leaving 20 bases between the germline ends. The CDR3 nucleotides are TGTGCCAGCACCTCCTCCGGGGCCGGCGGGGAAAAACTGTTTTTT. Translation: CASTSSGAGGEKLFF.

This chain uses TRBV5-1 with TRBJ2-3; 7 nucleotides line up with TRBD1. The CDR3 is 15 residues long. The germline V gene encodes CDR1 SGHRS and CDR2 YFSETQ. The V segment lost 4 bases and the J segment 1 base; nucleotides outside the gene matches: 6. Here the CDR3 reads CASSVRQGGTDTQYF. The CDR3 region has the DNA TGCGCCAGCAGCGTAAGACAGGGTGGCACAGATACGCAGTATTTT.

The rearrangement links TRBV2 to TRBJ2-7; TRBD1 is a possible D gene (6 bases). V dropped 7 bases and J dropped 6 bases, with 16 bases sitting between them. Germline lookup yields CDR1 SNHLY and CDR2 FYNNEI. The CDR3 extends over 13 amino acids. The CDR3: CASTRTEVGEQYF. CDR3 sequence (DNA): TGTGCCAGCACCCGGACAGAAGTGGGCGAGCAGTACTTC.

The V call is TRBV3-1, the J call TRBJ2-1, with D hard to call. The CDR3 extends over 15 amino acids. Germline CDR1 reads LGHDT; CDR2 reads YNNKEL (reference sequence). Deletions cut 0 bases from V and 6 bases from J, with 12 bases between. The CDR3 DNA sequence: TGTGCCAGCAGCCAAGATGGGAACACATTCAATGAGCAGTTCTTC. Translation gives CASSQDGNTFNEQFF.

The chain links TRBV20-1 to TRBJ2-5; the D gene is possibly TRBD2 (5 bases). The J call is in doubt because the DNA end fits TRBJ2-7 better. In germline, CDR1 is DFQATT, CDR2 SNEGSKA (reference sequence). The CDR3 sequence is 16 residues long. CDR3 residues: CSATTVKGGPSYEQYF. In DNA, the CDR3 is TGCAGTGCCACCACTGTTAAAGGAGGTCCCTCCTACGAGCAGTACTTC.

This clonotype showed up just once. Here the CDR3 DNA reads TGCGCCAGCAGCCAAGATAAAAGTAATTCACCCCTCCACTTT. This encodes CASSQDKSNSPLHF. The chain couples TRBV4-3 to TRBJ1-6, with D hard to call. Germline V gene data show CDR1 as LGHNA and CDR2 as YSLEER. V was shortened by 0 bases and J by 6 bases, with 6 bases between the two germline ends. This CDR3 region has 14 residues.

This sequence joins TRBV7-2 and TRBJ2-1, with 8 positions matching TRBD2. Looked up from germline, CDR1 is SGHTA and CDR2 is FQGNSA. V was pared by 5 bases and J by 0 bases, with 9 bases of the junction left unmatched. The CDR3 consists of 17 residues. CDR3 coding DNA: TGTGCCAGCAGCATTCGGGGGGGTTCGAGCTCCTACAATGAGCAGTTCTTC. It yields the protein CASSIRGGSSSYNEQFF.

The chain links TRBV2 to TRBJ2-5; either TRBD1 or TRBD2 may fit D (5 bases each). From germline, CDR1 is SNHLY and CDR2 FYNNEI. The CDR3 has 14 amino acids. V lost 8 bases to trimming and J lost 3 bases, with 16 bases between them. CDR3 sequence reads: CASHRDVLKETQYF. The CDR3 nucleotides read TGTGCCAGCCACCGGGACGTACTCAAAGAGACCCAGTACTTC.

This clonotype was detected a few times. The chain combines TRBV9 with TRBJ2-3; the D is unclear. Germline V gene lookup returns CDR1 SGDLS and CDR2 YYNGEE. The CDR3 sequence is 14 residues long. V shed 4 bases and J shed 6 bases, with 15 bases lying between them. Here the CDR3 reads CASSPRTHGDTQYF. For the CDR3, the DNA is TGTGCCAGCAGCCCCAGGACCCATGGCGATACGCAGTATTTT.

DNA for the CDR3: TGTGCCAGCAGGGGACAGTTACAAGAGACCCAGTACTTC. Its translation is CASRGQLQETQYF. The V call is TRBV12-3 or TRBV12-4, the J call TRBJ2-5, with 7 bases aligning to TRBD1. V lost 6 bases to trimming and J lost 2 bases; unmatched junction nucleotides: 3. This CDR3 comprises 13 residues.

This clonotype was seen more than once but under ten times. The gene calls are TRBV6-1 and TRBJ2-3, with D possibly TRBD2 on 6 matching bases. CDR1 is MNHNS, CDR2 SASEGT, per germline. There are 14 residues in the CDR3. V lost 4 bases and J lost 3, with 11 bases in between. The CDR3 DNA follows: TGTGCCAGCAGTGCCTTGGGGGGAACAGATACGCAGTATTTT. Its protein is CASSALGGTDTQYF.

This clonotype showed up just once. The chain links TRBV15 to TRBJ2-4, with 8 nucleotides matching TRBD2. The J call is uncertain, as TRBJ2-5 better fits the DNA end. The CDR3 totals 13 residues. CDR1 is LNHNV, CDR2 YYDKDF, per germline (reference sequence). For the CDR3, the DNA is TGTGCCACCGGTCGGGGGGGCGATGAGACCCAGTACTTC. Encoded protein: CATGRGGDETQYF.

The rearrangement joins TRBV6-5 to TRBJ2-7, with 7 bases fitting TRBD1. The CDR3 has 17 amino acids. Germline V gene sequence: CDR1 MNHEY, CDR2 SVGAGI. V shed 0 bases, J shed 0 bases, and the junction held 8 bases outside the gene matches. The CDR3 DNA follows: TGTGCCAGCAGTTACTCAGTGACAGGGCTAATCTCCTACGAGCAGTACTTC. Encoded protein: CASSYSVTGLISYEQYF.

The CDR3 DNA follows: TGTGCCAGCAGCTTTGGTAGCGGACAAGAGACCCAGTACTTC. It yields the protein CASSFGSGQETQYF. The chain employs TRBV7-3 and TRBJ2-5; D might be TRBD2 (6 bases). Germline values: CDR1 SGHTA, CDR2 FQGTGA. The ends were cut back, 3 bases at V and 2 bases at J, with 10 bases in the middle. This CDR3 is built from 14 residues.

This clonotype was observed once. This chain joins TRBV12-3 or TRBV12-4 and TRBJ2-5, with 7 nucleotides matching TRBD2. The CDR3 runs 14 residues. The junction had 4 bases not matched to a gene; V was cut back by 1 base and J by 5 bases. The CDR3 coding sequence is TGTGCCAGCAGTTTAGGGGGGGGTGTGGAGACCCAGTACTTC. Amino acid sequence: CASSLGGGVETQYF.

The CDR3 protein is CASSLDGTGYDNEQFF. The CDR3 coding sequence is TGCGCCAGCAGCCTGGATGGGACAGGGTACGACAATGAGCAGTTCTTC. The rearrangement uses TRBV5-1 and TRBJ2-1; 9 nucleotides align to TRBD1. The V gene's germline CDR1 is SGHRS and CDR2 YFSETQ. CDR3 length: 16 amino acids. The V segment lost 4 bases and the J segment 5 bases; nucleotides outside the gene matches: 10.

Here the CDR3 reads CASSQDLLSGGKETQYF. The CDR3 region has the DNA TGCGCCAGCAGCCAAGATCTTCTTAGCGGGGGGAAGGAGACCCAGTACTTC. V usage is TRBV4-3 and J usage is TRBJ2-5; TRBD2 matches at 10 bases. This CDR3 has 17 residues. V trimming: 0 bases; J trimming: 5 bases; junction bases outside the gene matches: 9. The germline V gene has CDR1 LGHNA and CDR2 YSLEER.

Here the CDR3 reads CATRNKQGYTDTQYF. For the CDR3, the DNA is TGTGCCACCAGGAACAAACAGGGGTACACAGATACGCAGTATTTT. The chain is built from TRBV24-1 and TRBJ2-3; 7 bases align to TRBD1. This CDR3 region has 15 residues. From germline, CDR1 is KGHDR and CDR2 SFDVKD. V lost 7 bases, J lost 2 bases, and 8 bases stayed unmatched.

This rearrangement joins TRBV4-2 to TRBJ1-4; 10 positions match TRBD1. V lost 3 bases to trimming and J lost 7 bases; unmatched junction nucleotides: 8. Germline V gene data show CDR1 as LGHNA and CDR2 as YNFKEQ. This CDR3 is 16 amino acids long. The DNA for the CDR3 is TGTGCCAGCAGCCAGCCCGGGACAGGGGCCGCTGAAAAACTGTTTTTT. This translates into CASSQPGTGAAEKLFF.

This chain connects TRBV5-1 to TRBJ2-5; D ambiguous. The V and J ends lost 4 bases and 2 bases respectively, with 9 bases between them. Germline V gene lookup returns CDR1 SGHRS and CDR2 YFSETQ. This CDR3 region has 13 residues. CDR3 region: CASSPDIQETQYF. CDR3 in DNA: TGCGCCAGCAGCCCCGACATACAAGAGACCCAGTACTTC.

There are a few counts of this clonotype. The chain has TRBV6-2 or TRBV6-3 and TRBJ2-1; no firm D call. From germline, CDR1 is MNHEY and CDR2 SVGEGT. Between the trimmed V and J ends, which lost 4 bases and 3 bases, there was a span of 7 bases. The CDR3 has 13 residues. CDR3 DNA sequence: TGTGCCAGCAGTTCTACCCTCTACAATGAGCAGTTCTTC. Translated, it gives CASSSTLYNEQFF.

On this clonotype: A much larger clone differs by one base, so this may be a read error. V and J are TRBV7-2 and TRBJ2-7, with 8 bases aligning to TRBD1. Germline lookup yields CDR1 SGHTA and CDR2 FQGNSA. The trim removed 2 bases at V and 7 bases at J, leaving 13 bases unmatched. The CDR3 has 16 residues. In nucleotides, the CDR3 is TGTGCCAGCAGCTTATCCCCAGGGGGCGGTTACAATGAGCAGTACTTC. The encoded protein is CASSLSPGGGYNEQYF.